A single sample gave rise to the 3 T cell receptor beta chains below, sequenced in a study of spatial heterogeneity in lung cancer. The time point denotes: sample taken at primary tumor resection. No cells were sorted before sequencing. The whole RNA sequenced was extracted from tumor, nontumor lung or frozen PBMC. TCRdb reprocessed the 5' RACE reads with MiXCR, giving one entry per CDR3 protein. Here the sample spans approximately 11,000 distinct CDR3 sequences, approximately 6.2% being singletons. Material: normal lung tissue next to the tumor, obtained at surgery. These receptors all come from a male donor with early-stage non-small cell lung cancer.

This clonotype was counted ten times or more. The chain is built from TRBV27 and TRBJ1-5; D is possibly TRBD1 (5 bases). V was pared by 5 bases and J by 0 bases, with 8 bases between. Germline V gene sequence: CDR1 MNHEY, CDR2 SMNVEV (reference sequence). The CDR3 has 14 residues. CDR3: CASSPDSSNQPQHF. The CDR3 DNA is TGTGCCAGCAGTCCCGACAGTAGCAATCAGCCCCAGCATTTT.

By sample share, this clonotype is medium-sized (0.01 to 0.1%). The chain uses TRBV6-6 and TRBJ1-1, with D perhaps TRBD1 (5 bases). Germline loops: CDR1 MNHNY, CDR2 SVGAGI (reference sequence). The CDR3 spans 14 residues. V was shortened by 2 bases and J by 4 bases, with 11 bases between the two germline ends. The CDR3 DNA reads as TGTGCCAGCAGTTACGACCCTGGGGGCACTGAAGCTTTCTTT. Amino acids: CASSYDPGGTEAFF.

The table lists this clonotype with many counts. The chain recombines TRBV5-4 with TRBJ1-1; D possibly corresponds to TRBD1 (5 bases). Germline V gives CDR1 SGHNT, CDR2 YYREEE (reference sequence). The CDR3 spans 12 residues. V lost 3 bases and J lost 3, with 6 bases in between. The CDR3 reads CASSWGDTEAFF. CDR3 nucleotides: TGTGCCAGCAGCTGGGGGGACACTGAAGCTTTCTTT.